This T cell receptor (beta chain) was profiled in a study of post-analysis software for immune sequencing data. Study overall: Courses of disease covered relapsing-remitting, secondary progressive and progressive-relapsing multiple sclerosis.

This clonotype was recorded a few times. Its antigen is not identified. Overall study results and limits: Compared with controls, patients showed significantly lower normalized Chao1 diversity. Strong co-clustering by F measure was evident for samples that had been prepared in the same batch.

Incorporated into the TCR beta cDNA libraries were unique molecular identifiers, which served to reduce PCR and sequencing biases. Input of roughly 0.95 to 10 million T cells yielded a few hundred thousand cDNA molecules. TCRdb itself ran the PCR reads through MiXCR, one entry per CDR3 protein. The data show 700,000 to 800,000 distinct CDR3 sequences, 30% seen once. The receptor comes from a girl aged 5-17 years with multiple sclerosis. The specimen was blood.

CDR3 DNA sequence: TGTGCCAGCGGTGGTCAGCCCCAGCATTTT. Residues: CASGGQPQHF. This chain connects TRBV27 to TRBJ1-5; D not resolved. The CDR3 has 10 residues. Trimming took 8 bases from V and 6 from J, leaving 5 bases between them. Germline V gene lookup returns CDR1 MNHEY and CDR2 SMNVEV (reference sequence).